The next 7 T cell receptor beta chains were all read from a single sample in a study of control samples from healthy donors and cancer patients. The repertoire was sequenced with immunoSEQ multiplex PCR; TCRdb's copy has only in-frame clones and lacks some. The sample consists of some 120,000 clones, over 90% of them appearing once. Sequencing was carried out using blood. The receptors were sampled from a man younger than 45 in good health.

The V call is TRBV30, the J call TRBJ2-4, with D tentatively TRBD1 or TRBD2 (5 bases each). The CDR3 length is 13 residues. V was clipped by 0 bases and J by 9 bases, with 12 bases between them. Germline assignment: CDR1 GTSNPN and CDR2 SVGIG (reference sequence). The CDR3 DNA is TGTGCCTGGAGTGTAAGGAGGCAGGGCATTCAGTACTTC. Translation: CAWSVRRQGIQYF.

The V call is TRBV2, the J call TRBJ2-6, with TRBD1 as a possible D gene (5 bases). V was clipped by 7 bases and J by 1 base, with 11 bases between them. The CDR3 has 15 amino acids. Germline assignment: CDR1 SNHLY and CDR2 FYNNEI. The CDR3 DNA reads TGTGCCAGCATGTATCGACAGTCTGGGGCCAACGTCCTGACTTTC. Protein sequence: CASMYRQSGANVLTF.

CDR3 residues: CSVPVGYEQYF. The CDR3, as DNA: TGCAGCGTCCCGGTCGGCTACGAGCAGTACTTC. V is TRBV29-1 and J is TRBJ2-7; D is unclear. Trimming left V 6 bases short and J 3 bases short, with 9 bases between. The CDR3 loop spans 11 amino acids. The germline gives CDR1 SQVTM, CDR2 ANQGSEA.

The genes are TRBV5-4 and TRBJ2-3; D remains unclear. The germline V and J ends were trimmed by 4 bases and 0 bases, with 15 bases remaining between them. This CDR3 comprises 16 residues. The germline gives CDR1 SGHNT, CDR2 YYREEE (reference sequence). CDR3 DNA: TGTGCCAGCAGCCTACGCCTGTCGGGTAGCACAGATACGCAGTATTTT. Its translation is CASSLRLSGSTDTQYF.

V gene TRBV6-2 or TRBV6-3 combines with J gene TRBJ1-5; 8 bases line up with TRBD1. Germline CDR1 and CDR2: MNHEY and SVGEGT. This CDR3 has 15 residues. V gave up 5 bases and J gave up 1 base; unmatched junction bases: 4. CDR3: CASSPDRVSNQPQHF. DNA for the CDR3: TGTGCCAGCAGTCCGGACAGGGTGAGCAATCAGCCCCAGCATTTT.

The CDR3 reads CASSVLAGGPTDTQYF. The CDR3 region has the DNA TGTGCCAGCAGCGTCTTAGCGGGGGGGCCAACAGATACGCAGTATTTT. The chain combines TRBV9 with TRBJ2-3, with 11 positions matching TRBD2. Looked up from germline, CDR1 is SGDLS and CDR2 is YYNGEE. The V and J ends lost 2 bases and 3 bases, in that order; junction bases with no gene match: 5. This CDR3 is built from 16 residues.

The chain combines TRBV19 with TRBJ1-2, with D possibly matching TRBD1 (6 bases). This CDR3 has 14 amino acids. The germline V gene encodes CDR1 LNHDA and CDR2 SQIVND (reference sequence). V lost 7 bases to trimming and J lost 8 bases, with 20 bases between them. Here the CDR3 reads CASTLGGTIRGYTF. The CDR3 DNA sequence: TGTGCCAGTACCTTGGGGGGGACAATACGCGGCTACACCTTC.